Below, one T cell receptor beta chain is given with its context. Its antigen is not identified. PCR primers comprised 60 Vbeta and 13 Jbeta primers. The table came from immunoSEQ multiplex PCR; TCRdb's copy has only in-frame clones and leaves some out. Found here are approximately 140,000 clones, about 81% of them singletons; the top ten hold 5.9%. This specimen comes from a study of cytomegalovirus exposure and HLA in healthy donors. General observations from the study: Later work found most CMV-associated TCR beta chains apparently HLA-restricted.

The CDR3 sequence is 14 residues long. Trimming shortened V by 1 base and J by 2 bases, and 7 bases separated the two germline ends. Germline V gives CDR1 SGHNT, CDR2 YENEEA. The TCR was taken from a woman in her forties in good health and CMV-seropositive. V and J are TRBV11-3 and TRBJ2-3; unclear D gene. Sequencing was performed on PBMCs. The CDR3: CASSLAGLTDTQYF. CDR3 coding DNA: TGTGCCAGCAGCTTAGCGGGTCTCACAGATACGCAGTATTTT.